One and the same sample provided the 25 T cell receptor beta chains below, sequenced in a study of T-cell reconstitution after alpha-beta-depleted transplantation in children. Preparation of the TCRbeta library was carried out with unique molecular identifiers. TCRdb ran MiXCR on the PCR reads and lists one entry per CDR3 protein. Of hundreds of thousands of distinct CDR3 sequences listed, 9.9% are singletons. The input for sequencing was PBMCs from the stem cell graft donor, taken from the stem cell graft. These receptors were collected from a human donor who donated a stem cell graft to a child with SCID.

This clonotype appeared many times. The chain employs TRBV3-1 and TRBJ2-1, with 10 nucleotides matching TRBD2. With V trimmed by 2 bases and J by 8 bases, 6 bases remained unmatched. Germline V CDR1 and CDR2: LGHDT, YNNKEL (reference sequence). This CDR3 is 15 amino acids long. This chain's CDR3 is CASSQPTSGHDEQFF. The CDR3 bases are TGTGCCAGCAGCCAACCGACTAGCGGGCACGATGAGCAGTTCTTC.

This clonotype has a handful of counts. The CDR3 nucleotides read TGCAGTGCCCAACAGGGGGATGATTCACCCCTCCACTTT. It is translated as CSAQQGDDSPLHF. The J gene is TRBJ1-6, the V gene TRBV20-1, with 8 bases matching TRBD1. V lost 6 bases to trimming and J lost 8 bases; unmatched junction nucleotides: 6. CDR1 and CDR2 from the germline V gene are DFQATT and SNEGSKA (reference sequence). The CDR3 loop spans 13 amino acids.

This clonotype was seen ten or more times. J is TRBJ1-1 and V is TRBV29-1; 9 positions match TRBD1. CDR3 size: 15 residues. Germline assignment: CDR1 SQVTM and CDR2 ANQGSEA. Trimming cost V 0 bases and J 8 bases; bases outside gene matches: 10. Here the CDR3 reads CSVEDSSTGGLEAFF. The CDR3, as DNA: TGCAGCGTTGAAGATTCTTCAACAGGGGGCTTGGAAGCTTTCTTT.

This rearrangement joins TRBV6-1 to TRBJ2-3; weak D call: TRBD2 (7 bases). This CDR3 region has 14 residues. Per the germline V gene, CDR1 is MNHNS and CDR2 is SASEGT. The V end lost 7 bases, the J end lost 2 bases, and 13 bases lay between the germline ends. The CDR3 DNA reads TGTGCCAGCAAGAGGGGGGGCGTCACAGATACGCAGTATTTT. Residues: CASKRGGVTDTQYF.

This clonotype was observed a few times. As DNA, the CDR3 is TGTGCTAGTGGTTTGGGAGCGGGGGGGCCCTACAATGAGCAGTTCTTC. Translation: CASGLGAGGPYNEQFF. The chain employs TRBV12-5 and TRBJ2-1; 10 nucleotides align to TRBD2. Germline V gene sequence: CDR1 LGHNT, CDR2 FRNRAP. This CDR3 has 16 residues. V lost 1 base, J lost 2 bases, and 2 bases stayed unmatched. The complete variable domain, with remaining parts taken from reference TRBV12-5 and TRBJ2-1, reads DARVTQTPRHKVTEMGQEVTMRCQPILGHNTVFWYRQTMMQGLELLAYFRNRAPLDDSGMPKDRFSAEMPDATLATLKIQPSEPRDSAVYFCASGLGAGGPYNEQFFGPGTRLTVL.

V gene TRBV5-1 combines with J gene TRBJ1-1, with a weak D call TRBD1 (6 bases). Germline CDR1 is SGHRS and CDR2 is YFSETQ. The CDR3 totals 17 residues. The V and J ends lost 1 base and 1 base respectively, with 17 bases between them. CDR3 residues: CASSLRGASLSNTEAFF. The CDR3, as DNA: TGCGCCAGCAGCTTGCGGGGGGCTTCACTCTCGAACACTGAAGCTTTCTTT.

This clonotype was found a few times. The V and J genes are TRBV5-1 and TRBJ2-1; no clear D gene. Germline CDR1 is SGHRS and CDR2 is YFSETQ. V was cut by 2 bases and J by 8 bases, with 14 bases left in between. This CDR3 has 14 residues. The CDR3 coding sequence is TGCGCCAGCAGCTTAGCACTCCTAGGAGATGAGCAGTTCTTC. Amino acids: CASSLALLGDEQFF.

Turning to this clonotype: A much larger clone differs by one base, so this may be a read error. The chain combines TRBV20-1 with TRBJ2-1; D remains ambiguous. Germline values: CDR1 DFQATT, CDR2 SNEGSKA (reference sequence). The CDR3 runs 12 residues. Trimming removed 5 bases at V and 3 bases at J, with 8 bases between. This CDR3 reads CSAAGYYNEQFF. CDR3 coding DNA: TGCAGTGCTGCCGGGTACTACAATGAGCAGTTCTTC.

This chain connects TRBV4-1 to TRBJ2-5; D call uncertain. This CDR3 is built from 13 residues. V gave up 5 bases and J gave up 5 bases, with 12 bases separating them. CDR1 and CDR2 from the germline V gene are MGHRA and YSYEKL. The CDR3 here is CASSLWVRETQYF. CDR3 DNA sequence: TGCGCCAGCAGCTTGTGGGTTCGGGAGACCCAGTACTTC.

This clonotype was observed many times. This sequence joins TRBV5-1 and TRBJ2-7; no firm D call. The germline CDR1 and CDR2 sequences are SGHRS and YFSETQ. V lost 5 bases to trimming and J lost 3 bases, with 6 bases between them. This CDR3 is built from 11 residues. CDR3 sequence: CASRNFYEQYF. The CDR3 nucleotides are TGCGCCAGCAGGAACTTCTACGAGCAGTACTTC.

In its sample, this clonotype was seen many times. The rearrangement uses TRBV2 and TRBJ2-2; D is perhaps TRBD1 (6 bases). Trimming removed 2 bases from V and 7 bases from J, with 11 bases in between. The CDR3 is 14 residues long. Germline lookup yields CDR1 SNHLY and CDR2 FYNNEI. The CDR3, as DNA: TGTGCCAGCAGTGAACAGGGGTTAGGCGGGGAGCTGTTTTTT. This codes for CASSEQGLGGELFF.

The V and J genes are TRBV3-1 and TRBJ2-7; D may be TRBD2 (5 bases). CDR1 and CDR2 from the germline V gene are LGHDT and YNNKEL (reference sequence). V was cut by 1 base and J by 6 bases, with 7 bases left in between. The length of the CDR3 is 12 residues. This chain's CDR3 is CASSQGGAEQYF. DNA of the CDR3: TGTGCCAGCAGCCAAGGGGGAGCCGAGCAGTACTTC.

The chain couples TRBV7-9 to TRBJ2-2; 8 positions agree with TRBD2. Germline V gene lookup returns CDR1 SEHNR and CDR2 FQNEAQ (reference sequence). The CDR3 is 16 residues long. V lost 5 bases, J lost 6 bases, and 11 bases stayed unmatched. The CDR3 sequence is CASSQLAGPDAGELFF. The CDR3 DNA sequence: TGTGCCAGCAGCCAGCTAGCGGGCCCTGACGCCGGGGAGCTGTTTTTT.

The chain is built from TRBV6-1 and TRBJ1-1, with a tentative D call TRBD1 (5 bases). CDR1 is MNHNS, CDR2 SASEGT, per germline. Deletions cut 10 bases from V and 3 bases from J, with 21 bases between. The CDR3 contains 15 residues. CDR3 coding DNA: TGTGCCACCAGATTCGGGAGGGGCGGAGACACTGAAGCTTTCTTT. It encodes CATRFGRGGDTEAFF.

This clonotype was recorded many times. The genes are TRBV4-2 and TRBJ2-1, with 7 bases aligning to TRBD2. V shed 0 bases and J 0 bases; nucleotides not matched to a gene: 5. In germline, CDR1 is LGHNA, CDR2 YNFKEQ. The CDR3 consists of 17 residues. This CDR3 is CASSQDLGGSSYNEQFF. The CDR3 DNA is TGTGCCAGCAGCCAAGATCTGGGGGGGAGCTCCTACAATGAGCAGTTCTTC.

The table lists this clonotype with many counts. The chain recombines TRBV5-1 with TRBJ1-2; TRBD1 aligns across 11 bases. V shed 4 bases and J 6 bases; nucleotides not matched to a gene: 8. The length of the CDR3 is 15 residues. The germline CDR1 and CDR2 sequences are SGHRS and YFSETQ. CDR3 sequence: CASSIRTGGSNGYTF. DNA for the CDR3: TGCGCCAGCAGCATTCGGACAGGGGGCTCTAATGGCTACACCTTC.

This clonotype has a handful of counts. The chain combines TRBV7-2 with TRBJ2-7; the D call may be TRBD1 or TRBD2 (5 bases each). Per germline, CDR1 SGHTA and CDR2 FQGNSA. V dropped 3 bases and J dropped 0 bases, with 12 bases sitting between them. The CDR3 loop spans 15 amino acids. CDR3 DNA: TGTGCCAGCAGCTTGGGACGCTTGAGCTCCTACGAGCAGTACTTC. Protein: CASSLGRLSSYEQYF.

This clonotype was detected a few times. V and J are TRBV6-1 and TRBJ2-3, with D maybe TRBD1 (6 bases). The germline gives CDR1 MNHNS, CDR2 SASEGT. V lost 5 bases to trimming and J lost 0 bases, with 15 bases between them. The CDR3 runs 16 residues. CDR3 protein: CASSPLRGFSTDTQYF. In DNA form, the CDR3 reads TGTGCCAGCAGTCCCTTGAGGGGGTTTAGCACAGATACGCAGTATTTT.

J is TRBJ1-1 and V is TRBV2; tentative D call: TRBD1 (5 bases). CDR1 SNHLY and CDR2 FYNNEI come from the germline V gene. V lost 5 bases and J 4 bases, leaving 11 bases between the germline ends. The CDR3 spans 13 residues. CDR3 loop: CASSPGPRTEAFF. The CDR3 DNA is TGTGCCAGCAGTCCAGGGCCCCGCACTGAAGCTTTCTTT.

This clonotype was observed a few times. The CDR3 sequence: CASSLRGSQPQHF. The CDR3 DNA reads TGCGCCAGCAGCTTGCGGGGAAGTCAGCCCCAGCATTTT. The chain couples TRBV5-1 to TRBJ1-5, with D unresolved. Trimming left V 1 base short and J 6 bases short, with 8 bases between. Germline CDR1 is SGHRS and CDR2 is YFSETQ. The CDR3 runs to 13 residues.

This clonotype appeared many times. This rearrangement joins TRBV3-1 to TRBJ2-2; either TRBD1 or TRBD2 may fit D (5 bases each). V was trimmed by 1 base and J by 3 bases, leaving 15 bases between them. This CDR3 spans 17 amino acids. In germline, CDR1 is LGHDT, CDR2 YNNKEL (reference sequence). CDR3 DNA: TGTGCCAGCAGCCAAGTACGCCCCGGGACCGACACCGGGGAGCTGTTTTTT. As protein: CASSQVRPGTDTGELFF.

There are many counts of this clonotype. The CDR3 reads CASSYTGTGLSTDTQYF. Written as DNA, the CDR3 is TGTGCCAGCAGTTACACGGGGACAGGCCTAAGCACAGATACGCAGTATTTT. V and J are TRBV6-5 and TRBJ2-3; 8 bases fit TRBD1. Germline values: CDR1 MNHEY, CDR2 SVGAGI. V dropped 2 bases and J dropped 0; count of bases not matched to a gene: 7. The length of the CDR3 is 17 residues.

This clonotype was detected ten times or more. The CDR3 protein is CASTWGSVTSGANVLTF. CDR3 nucleotides: TGCGCCAGCACCTGGGGCAGTGTTACCTCTGGGGCCAACGTCCTGACTTTC. The chain carries TRBV5-1 and TRBJ2-6; TRBD1 might be the D (5 bases). Per the germline V gene, CDR1 is SGHRS and CDR2 is YFSETQ. V was cut by 6 bases and J by 0 bases, with 16 bases left in between. The CDR3 totals 17 residues.

This clonotype has ten or more counts. The genes are TRBV20-1 and TRBJ2-1; 8 bases align to TRBD2. Germline CDR1 is DFQATT and CDR2 is SNEGSKA (reference sequence). This CDR3 comprises 14 residues. J was trimmed by 7 bases and V by 5 bases; bases with no gene match: 10. DNA of the CDR3: TGCAGTGCTGGGCTAGCGGGTACAAGGAATGAGCAGTTCTTC. Amino acid sequence: CSAGLAGTRNEQFF.

The table lists this clonotype with a few counts. V and J are TRBV13 and TRBJ2-1; 9 bases map to TRBD2. The CDR3 sequence is 15 residues long. V dropped 1 base and J dropped 8; count of bases not matched to a gene: 6. Germline V gene lookup returns CDR1 PRHDT and CDR2 FYEKMQ (reference sequence). The CDR3 here is CASSLVASGVYEQFF. The CDR3 bases are TGTGCCAGCAGCTTAGTGGCTAGCGGGGTCTATGAGCAGTTCTTC.